A single sample gave rise to the 19 T cell receptor beta chains below, sequenced in a study of T-cell memory formation after mild COVID-19. In TCRdb, the 5' RACE reads were re-called with MiXCR into one record per CDR3 protein. This sample has about half a million distinct CDR3 sequences; about 20% occur once, and the top ten carry about 12%. What was sequenced was PBMCs or a T cell subset sorted from them (not recorded which). Source of these receptors: an adult woman who had mild COVID-19 (a few samples of this study predate the infection). Cell type and time point are not known.

The table lists this clonotype with many counts. This chain links TRBV20-1 with TRBJ1-2, with unresolved D. Per the germline V gene, CDR1 is DFQATT and CDR2 is SNEGSKA (reference sequence). The CDR3 length is 12 residues. Deletions cut 2 bases from V and 4 bases from J, with 8 bases between. The CDR3 region is CSARPGAYGYTF. DNA for the CDR3: TGCAGTGCTAGACCTGGCGCCTATGGCTACACCTTC.

The rearrangement joins TRBV7-9 to TRBJ2-1; the D gene could be TRBD1 or TRBD2 (6 bases each). The germline V and J ends were trimmed by 7 bases and 2 bases, with 12 bases remaining between them. CDR3 length equals 14 residues. Germline V lookup: CDR1 SEHNR, CDR2 FQNEAQ (reference sequence). The CDR3 sequence is CASKGGIPYNEQFF. CDR3 DNA sequence: TGTGCCAGCAAGGGGGGCATTCCCTACAATGAGCAGTTCTTC.

In its sample, this clonotype was seen a few times. The chain's CDR3 is CASSTTGSGGTYEQYF. DNA for the CDR3: TGTGCCAGCAGCACAACGGGCTCAGGGGGGACCTACGAGCAGTACTTC. The chain combines TRBV7-2 with TRBJ2-7; D may be TRBD1 (7 bases). Trimming removed 5 bases from V and 2 bases from J, with 19 bases in between. The length of the CDR3 is 16 residues. Germline lookup yields CDR1 SGHTA and CDR2 FQGNSA.

This clonotype was counted a single time. The chain combines TRBV3-1 with TRBJ1-1; D gene unclear. The CDR3 runs to 15 residues. Looked up from germline, CDR1 is LGHDT and CDR2 is YNNKEL (reference sequence). Trimming pared 0 bases from V and 4 bases from J, leaving 12 bases between. CDR3 coding DNA: TGTGCCAGCAGCCAAGAAGGCAAAAGGGCCACTGAAGCTTTCTTT. Protein product: CASSQEGKRATEAFF.

This chain links TRBV10-3 with TRBJ2-7; D remains ambiguous. Germline V gives CDR1 ENHRY, CDR2 SYGVKD. The germline V and J ends were trimmed by 2 bases and 2 bases, with 7 bases remaining between them. The CDR3 runs to 13 residues. Here the CDR3 reads CAISEHGPYEQYF. Here the CDR3 DNA reads TGTGCCATCAGTGAGCACGGGCCCTACGAGCAGTACTTC.

The rearrangement uses TRBV5-4 and TRBJ2-1; the match to TRBD2 covers 11 bases. Trimming at V came to 4 bases and at J to 12 bases, leaving 9 bases not matched to a gene. The CDR3 contains 14 residues. Germline CDR1 is SGHNT and CDR2 is YYREEE (reference sequence). CDR3 loop: CASSRTSGHRAQFF. CDR3 in DNA: TGTGCCAGCAGCCGGACTAGCGGGCACCGAGCGCAGTTCTTC.

The chain uses TRBV12-1 and TRBJ2-1; the table's D call TRBD2 went unverified against the DNA. TRBV12-1 counts as a pseudogene. This CDR3 has 17 residues. Here the CDR3 reads CASIFEGLAGDVNEQFF. CDR3 nucleotide sequence: TGTGCCAGCATCTTTGAGGGACTAGCGGGAGATGTGAATGAGCAGTTCTTC.

V and J are TRBV11-3 and TRBJ2-7; D is possibly TRBD2 (6 bases). Germline lookup yields CDR1 SGHNT and CDR2 YENEEA. V gave up 3 bases and J gave up 6 bases, with 15 bases separating them. This CDR3 is built from 14 residues. The CDR3 protein is CASSFPGGRGEQYF. The CDR3 DNA sequence: TGTGCCAGCAGCTTCCCCGGGGGACGTGGCGAGCAGTACTTC.

DNA of the CDR3: TGTGCCAGTAGTATTTCAGGGTTCGCCACAGATACGCAGTATTTT. Encoded protein: CASSISGFATDTQYF. This chain links TRBV19 with TRBJ2-3, with D maybe TRBD1 (5 bases). CDR1 and CDR2 (germline): LNHDA, SQIVND (reference sequence). The CDR3 covers 15 residues. Trimming removed 3 bases at V and 2 bases at J, with 12 bases between. The complete variable domain, with remaining parts taken from reference TRBV19 and TRBJ2-3, reads DGGITQSPKYLFRKEGQNVTLSCEQNLNHDAMYWYRQDPGQGLRLIYYSQIVNDFQKGDIAEGYSVSREKKESFPLTVTSAQKNPTAFYLCASSISGFATDTQYFGPGTRLTVL.

The CDR3 sequence: CASRPVGRGDTEAFF. The CDR3 nucleotides are TGCGCCAGCAGGCCCGTAGGCAGGGGTGACACTGAAGCTTTCTTT. The chain is built from TRBV5-1 and TRBJ1-1; TRBD1 might be the D (6 bases). The V end was cut by 5 bases, the J end by 3 bases, with 17 bases between. Germline CDR1 is SGHRS and CDR2 is YFSETQ. The CDR3 runs 15 residues.

In its sample, this clonotype was seen a few times. V is TRBV18 and J is TRBJ2-2; 8 bases are a match to TRBD2. CDR3 size: 17 residues. V dropped 4 bases and J dropped 0; count of bases not matched to a gene: 7. Per germline, CDR1 KGHSH and CDR2 LQKENI. The CDR3 DNA is TGTGCCAGCTCACGTGAACTAGCGGACCCGAACACCGGGGAGCTGTTTTTT. Residues: CASSRELADPNTGELFF. The entire variable domain, with the rest obtained from reference TRBV18 and TRBJ2-2, is as follows: NAGVMQNPRHLVRRRGQEARLRCSPMKGHSHVYWYRQLPEEGLKFMVYLQKENIIDESGMPKERFSAEFPKEGPSILRIQQVVRGDSAAYFCASSRELADPNTGELFFGEGSRLTVL.

The gene calls are TRBV23-1 and TRBJ1-2; TRBD1 aligns across 7 bases. TRBV23-1 is recorded as an ORF, its role being uncertain. The CDR3 covers 14 residues. J lost 6 bases, V lost 3 bases, and 7 bases had no gene match. In DNA form, the CDR3 reads TGCGCCAGCAGTCACAATACAGGGGTCCATGGCTACACCTTC. As protein: CASSHNTGVHGYTF.

This chain uses TRBV20-1 with TRBJ1-5; possibly TRBD1 for D (5 bases). The V gene lost 0 bases and the J gene lost 2 bases, with 8 bases spanning the gap. The CDR3 length is 14 residues. The germline gives CDR1 DFQATT, CDR2 SNEGSKA (reference sequence). CDR3 sequence (DNA): TGCAGTGCTAGAGAGGGGGAGGGCAATCAGCCCCAGCATTTT. It codes for CSAREGEGNQPQHF.

The chain carries TRBV24-1 and TRBJ2-2; D is unresolved. The V end lost 9 bases, the J end lost 1 base, and 14 bases lay between the germline ends. This CDR3 has 15 residues. Germline V CDR1 and CDR2: KGHDR, SFDVKD. For the CDR3, the DNA is TGTGCCACCCTTGAACCGACGGGGAACACCGGGGAGCTGTTTTTT. It translates to CATLEPTGNTGELFF.

The CDR3 here is CASSRLAGGSGNEQFF. CDR3 in DNA: TGTGCCAGCAGCCGTCTAGCGGGGGGGTCTGGGAATGAGCAGTTCTTC. This chain joins TRBV12-3 or TRBV12-4 and TRBJ2-1; 12 bases map to TRBD2. The trim removed 6 bases at V and 7 bases at J, leaving 10 bases unmatched. The CDR3 is made up of 16 amino acids.

The chain joins TRBV5-5 to TRBJ2-5; the match to TRBD2 covers 11 bases. The V segment lost 2 bases and the J segment 13 bases; nucleotides outside the gene matches: 7. Germline V gene lookup returns CDR1 SGHKS and CDR2 YYEKEE (reference sequence). The length of the CDR3 is 13 residues. The CDR3 is CASSFNSGGGWYF. The CDR3, as DNA: TGTGCCAGCAGCTTCAATAGCGGGGGGGGCTGGTACTTC. The full variable domain, in which reference TRBV5-5 and TRBJ2-5 provide the parts outside the CDR3, is DAGVTQSPTHLIKTRGQQVTLRCSPISGHKSVSWYQQVLGQGPQFIFQYYEKEERGRGNFPDRFSARQFPNYSSELNVNALLLGDSALYLCASSFNSGGGWYFGPGTRLLVL.

This clonotype has just a few counts. CDR3 coding DNA: TGCGCCAGCAGCCCTAGCGGAAACACAGATACGCAGTATTTT. Its protein is CASSPSGNTDTQYF. V and J are TRBV4-3 and TRBJ2-3; 7 nucleotides align to TRBD2. The CDR3 loop spans 14 amino acids. In germline, CDR1 is LGHNA, CDR2 YSLEER. Losses at the gene ends were 4 bases for V and 2 bases for J; bases not matched to a gene: 3.

The chain joins TRBV3-2 to TRBJ2-1; no DNA check was done on the table's D call, TRBD2. TRBV3-2 is a listed pseudogene. There are 18 residues in the CDR3. The CDR3 protein is CASSQDRPLAGGYNEQFF. In DNA, the CDR3 is TGTGCCAGCAGCCAAGATCGCCCACTAGCGGGAGGGTACAATGAGCAGTTCTTC.

The CDR3 is CASSLESGGVYGYTF. CDR3 nucleotides: TGTGCCAGCAGCTTAGAGTCAGGGGGCGTATATGGCTACACCTTC. The genes are TRBV7-2 and TRBJ1-2, with 8 nucleotides matching TRBD1. V shed 1 base and J 5 bases; nucleotides not matched to a gene: 6. This CDR3 has 15 amino acids. CDR1 SGHTA and CDR2 FQGNSA come from the germline V gene.